These 18 T cell receptor beta chains were all obtained from the same sample, sequenced in a study of kidney transplant recipient with SARS-CoV-2 infection. Via MiXCR, TCRdb re-called the reads, giving one row per CDR3 protein. The profile shows 200,000 to 300,000 distinct CDR3 sequences, 29% of them singletons. This specimen was a blood sample, taken at baseline and on approximately day 120 from a kidney transplant recipient. The receptors stem from a male patient younger than 45 who had COVID-19 and was a kidney transplant recipient. Some T cells may be supplied by the graft donor.

For this clonotype: Just one base apart from a much larger clone, this may be a read error. The chain carries TRBV6-2 or TRBV6-3 and TRBJ1-2; the D is unclear. The CDR3 has 17 residues. The ends were cut back, 5 bases at V and 7 bases at J, with 26 bases in the middle. The germline gives CDR1 MNHEY, CDR2 SVGEGT. CDR3 sequence (DNA): TGTGCCAGCAGTGATCTCAACTGCATCGGAAAGACCTGTGGCTACACCTTC. Translation gives CASSDLNCIGKTCGYTF.

Concerning this clonotype itself: A clone one base away is much larger, so this may be a read error. The rearrangement uses TRBV5-4 and TRBJ1-2, with D possibly TRBD1 on 5 matching bases. The CDR3 sequence is 16 residues long. Germline V lookup: CDR1 SGHNT, CDR2 YYREEE (reference sequence). Trimming left V 9 bases short and J 4 bases short, with 25 bases between. The CDR3 region is CANRTGVPGKTYGYTF. For the CDR3, the DNA is TGTGCCAACAGGACGGGCGTACCAGGAAAGACCTATGGCTACACCTTC.

There are many counts of this clonotype. V and J are TRBV6-6 and TRBJ1-2; D uncertain. Trimming shortened V by 5 bases and J by 4 bases, and 23 bases separated the two germline ends. Germline CDR1 MNHNY, CDR2 SVGAGI (reference sequence). The CDR3 extends over 17 amino acids. Written as DNA, the CDR3 is TGTGCCAGCAGTGTAACTATAGGTGGGAGAAAGACCTATGGCTACACCTTC. It codes for CASSVTIGGRKTYGYTF.

At least ten counts were recorded for this clonotype. V is TRBV29-1 and J is TRBJ1-6; no definite D call. The CDR3 has 12 amino acids. Trimming stripped 7 bases from V and 7 bases from J, with 11 bases between. Germline V gene lookup returns CDR1 SQVTM and CDR2 ANQGSEA. The CDR3 spells CSARNSNSPLHF. The CDR3 nucleotides are TGCAGCGCCCGAAACTCGAATTCACCCCTCCACTTT. Full variable domain (rest looked up from reference TRBV29-1 and TRBJ1-6): SAVISQKPSRDICQRGTSLTIQCQVDSQVTMMFWYRQQPGQSLTLIATANQGSEATYESGFVIDKFPISRPNLTFSTLTVSNMSPEDSSIYLCSARNSNSPLHFGNGTRLTVT.

At least ten counts were recorded for this clonotype. This chain connects TRBV2 to TRBJ2-7, with D perhaps matching TRBD1 (6 bases). Germline V lookup: CDR1 SNHLY, CDR2 FYNNEI. The CDR3 has 13 amino acids. The V gene lost 4 bases and the J gene lost 10 bases, with 17 bases spanning the gap. In DNA, the CDR3 is TGTGCCAGCAGTGGGGACAACCGACGATTCCAGTACTTC. Translated, it gives CASSGDNRRFQYF. Drawing the rest from reference TRBV2 and TRBJ2-7, the complete variable domain is EPEVTQTPSHQVTQMGQEVILRCVPISNHLYFYWYRQILGQKVEFLVSFYNNEISEKSEIFDDQFSVERPDGSNFTLKIRSTKLEDSAMYFCASSGDNRRFQYFGPGTRLTVT.

For this clonotype: This sequence may be a read error, since a much larger clone differs from it by one base. This chain links TRBV12-3 or TRBV12-4 with TRBJ2-3; no clear D gene. This CDR3 is 12 amino acids long. This chain's CDR3 is CASSLITDTLYF. In DNA, the CDR3 is TGTGCCAGCAGTTTAATCACAGATACGCTGTATTTT.

A remark on this clonotype: A much larger clone differs by one base, so this may be a read error. J is TRBJ1-2 and V is TRBV5-6, with D uncertain. Germline assignment: CDR1 SGHDT and CDR2 YYEEEE. This CDR3 has 16 amino acids. The ends were cut back, 7 bases at V and 4 bases at J, with 23 bases in the middle. Written as DNA, the CDR3 is TGTGCCAGCCATGCAAGCAATAGTCGAAGGACCTATGGCTACACCTTC. Protein sequence: CASHASNSRRTYGYTF.

As regards this clonotype: A much larger clone sits a single nucleotide away, making a read error possible. The DNA of the CDR3 is TGTGCCAGCAGGCGACAGTTCCCCAACGATCGTCAGCCCCAGCATTTT. It codes for CASRRQFPNDRQPQHF. The chain couples TRBV21-1 to TRBJ1-5; TRBD1 is the table's D call, not checked against the DNA. TRBV21-1 is described as a pseudogene. This CDR3 is built from 16 residues.

This clonotype was observed at least ten times. The genes are TRBV5-5 and TRBJ1-1; D perhaps matches TRBD1 (6 bases). Trimming pared 1 base from V and 1 base from J, leaving 11 bases between. CDR1 and CDR2 (germline): SGHKS, YYEKEE (reference sequence). CDR3 length: 15 amino acids. Here the CDR3 DNA reads TGTGCCAGCAGCTTGTCCGTGACAGGGAACACTGAAGCTTTCTTT. Encoded protein: CASSLSVTGNTEAFF.

At least ten counts were recorded for this clonotype. The chain uses TRBV11-3 and TRBJ2-7, with a possible D match to TRBD1 (6 bases). V lost 2 bases and J 3 bases, leaving 8 bases between the germline ends. CDR3 length equals 13 residues. Germline V CDR1 and CDR2: SGHNT, YENEEA. This CDR3 reads CASSLTGNYEQYF. The CDR3 region has the DNA TGTGCCAGCAGCTTAACAGGGAACTACGAGCAGTACTTC.

At least ten counts were recorded for this clonotype. The chain employs TRBV15 and TRBJ1-2; D gene ambiguous. Germline CDR1 and CDR2: LNHNV and YYDKDF (reference sequence). This CDR3 has 17 residues. The germline V and J ends were trimmed by 4 bases and 4 bases, with 22 bases remaining between them. CDR3 DNA sequence: TGTGCCACCAGCACTGTGTCAAGGTGTGGAAAGACCTATGGCTACACCTTC. This encodes CATSTVSRCGKTYGYTF.

This clonotype was detected many times. This CDR3 reads CASSANSSMRKTYGYTF. The CDR3 DNA reads as TGTGCCAGCAGTGCTAATTCCTCTATGCGAAAGACCTATGGCTACACCTTC. The V and J genes are TRBV6-1 and TRBJ1-2; D unclear. Trimming stripped 4 bases from V and 4 bases from J, with 22 bases between. CDR1 and CDR2 (germline): MNHNS, SASEGT. The CDR3 runs to 17 residues.

This clonotype showed up many times. The chain couples TRBV20-1 to TRBJ1-2, with D unclear. Germline CDR1 and CDR2: DFQATT and SNEGSKA (reference sequence). V dropped 5 bases and J dropped 4 bases, with 23 bases sitting between them. This CDR3 has 16 residues. Here the CDR3 reads CSAPALLFRKTYGYTF. The CDR3 DNA follows: TGCAGTGCTCCAGCATTGCTGTTTCGAAAGACCTATGGCTACACCTTC.

As regards this clonotype: A read error may be the cause here, since a much bigger clone is one base away. The chain joins TRBV12-3 or TRBV12-4 to TRBJ2-1; D is undetermined. CDR3 length: 15 amino acids. Between the trimmed V and J ends, which lost 1 base and 8 bases, there was a span of 15 bases. CDR3 DNA sequence: TGTGCCAGCAGTTTAGTCGGTTTAGGGCCCGATGAGCAGTTCTTC. Translating gives CASSLVGLGPDEQFF.

About this clonotype: A much larger clone is a single base away; this may be a read error. The V call is TRBV2, the J call TRBJ2-7; weak D call: TRBD1 (6 bases). The germline CDR1 and CDR2 sequences are SNHLY and FYNNEI. The CDR3 totals 15 residues. The CDR3 DNA sequence: TGTGCCAGCAGGGGGACACGAAGCTGGCCCTACGAGCAGTGCTTC. Translating it yields CASRGTRSWPYEQCF.

This clonotype appeared many times. J is TRBJ1-2 and V is TRBV24-1; D not resolved. Trimming took off 6 bases at V and 4 bases at J, with 23 bases between the two ends. Germline CDR1 KGHDR, CDR2 SFDVKD. The CDR3 totals 17 residues. CDR3 in DNA: TGTGCCACCAGTAAAATGTGTAGTACCAGAAAGACCTATGGCTACACCTTC. Translating it yields CATSKMCSTRKTYGYTF.

In regard to this clonotype: One end of the junction does not line up with germline, which may come from a read error. The V call is TRBV2, the J call TRBJ2-1; 10 nucleotides match TRBD2. The CDR3 sequence is 15 residues long. Germline V gene sequence: CDR1 SNHLY, CDR2 FYNNEI. CDR3 in DNA: TGTGCCAGCAATGAAGTTGGACTAGCGGACAATGAGCAGTTCTTC. Translated: CASNEVGLADNEQFF.

For this clonotype: A much bigger clone sits one base away, suggesting this may be a read error. The V and J genes are TRBV19 and TRBJ1-3, with D uncertain. Germline V gene sequence: CDR1 LNHDA, CDR2 SQIVND (reference sequence). The CDR3 runs 13 residues. The CDR3 protein is CASKGGSGSTIYF. As DNA, the CDR3 is TGTGCCAGTAAGGGTGGGTCTGGAAGCACCATATATTTT.